This T cell receptor (beta chain) derives from a study of blood T cell repertoires in COVID-19 (dated by TCRdb to the early 2020s). Background on the whole study: Collaborator samples came from the United States, Italy and Spain and covered acute and convalescent phases of COVID-19. The prospective study material was composed of cDNA or gDNA derived from T cells, B-cell-depleted T cells, or PBMCs. The dataset comprised deeply sampled blood TCRbeta repertoires from subjects exposed to, actively infected with, or recovered from COVID-19. A freely available public database, intended as a resource for researchers studying the immune response to SARS-CoV-2, is where the repertoires were released. The samples were drawn from the first 160 participants of the ongoing ImmuneRACE study and from 1,254 subjects provided by 6 global collaborators. Sample metadata almost always included a de-identified subject ID, COVID-19 status, age in years and sex. HLA class I and class II types, where available, came from metadata supplied by the sample provider rather than from assay-based typing.

TCRbeta CDR3 regions were amplified from genomic DNA by means of the immunoSEQ Assay, a bias-controlled multiplex PCR. The published analysis was carried out like this. Nucleated cell counts per sample were estimated from amplification of reference gene primers within the assay. To quantify the absolute abundance of each unique TCRbeta CDR3 rearrangement, sequence reads were collapsed and filtered. For each sample, productive Simpson clonality was calculated as the square root of Simpson's diversity index over productive rearrangements. TCRdb retrieved this table from immuneACCESS and kept in-frame rearrangements only. Not all clones are present; in checked studies, unresolved V genes account for under half, and no reason is known for the remainder. The DNA gave D and trimming, while V, J and clone size come from that table. Within this sample are approximately 210,000 clones, with about 85% of them counted one time only. 2% to 2.5% of the sample is in the top ten clones.

Participants in the prospective study were enrolled through a virtual design, were aged roughly 18 to 90 years, and lived in approximately 24 United States geographic areas. To assign participants to cohorts, the prospective study relied on clinical history that participants themselves reported in a screening survey and a study questionnaire. Recovered participants in ImmuneRACE Cohort 3 were defined as having two consecutive negative NP/OP PCR tests, clearance from a healthcare professional, or resolution of symptoms. Mobile phlebotomists in the prospective study collected whole blood, serum and a nasopharyngeal or oropharyngeal swab from every participant. Participants in the prospective study had the option to provide additional blood draws and questionnaires over a roughly 2-month period. Before DNA extraction, prospective study blood samples were shipped either frozen or at room temperature.

Notes on this clone: Its antigen is currently not known. No qualities accompany the bases; no much larger clone lies one base away.

Inclusive of the bounding cysteine and phenylalanine, the CDR3 is 13 residues long. Just CDR3 DNA is preserved here, 39 bases in frame from base 1. Relative to germline, V is missing 3 bases and J is missing 6 bases, with 5 bases of the junction outside any gene match. According to the germline V gene, CDR1 reads SQVTM and CDR2 reads ANQGSEA. Summary of the overall study and its limitations: Clinical and demographic metadata were provided uncurated, with the amount varying by source and participant.

The sequencing sample was made of PBMCs or T cells enriched from blood (not recorded which). The V gene is TRBV29-1 and the J gene is TRBJ1-5; 7 middle bases align to TRBD1. This TCR derives from a woman aged 25 to 39 who had recovered from COVID-19. The CDR3 corresponds to CSVDDRVRQPQHF. The sequenced DNA is TGCAGCGTTGACGACAGGGTCCGTCAGCCCCAGCATTTT.